This is a list of T cell receptor beta chains from one sample in a study of T-cell memory formation after mild COVID-19. A single record per CDR3 protein comes from TCRdb applying MiXCR to the 5' RACE reads. The table includes approximately 150,000 distinct CDR3 sequences, approximately 21% detected once. The sequencing sample was made of PBMCs or a T cell subset sorted from them (not recorded which). All receptors come from an adult woman who had mild COVID-19 (a few samples of this study predate the infection). Cell type and time point are not known. Each CDR3 is given with its conserved first and last residue. A D gene is named only where the DNA matches it firmly. The size entry is marked missing in some rows and otherwise reads once, few, many or a size class.

d_call clone_size j_call cdr3_length v_call cdr3_nt cdr3_aa
NA few TRBJ2-1 13 TRBV29-1 TGCAGCCATAGTGAGGGCTCCTACAATGAGCAGTTCTTC CSHSEGSYNEQFF
TRBD2 few TRBJ2-6 18 TRBV9 TGTGCCAGCAGCGCTCGTGGGAGGGAAAGATCTGGGGCCAACGTCCTGACTTTC CASSARGRERSGANVLTF
TRBD2 few TRBJ2-1 17 TRBV12-3/TRBV12-4 TGTGCCAGCAGTTCTCATCTCGGGACTAGCGGGAGCTATGAGCAGTTCTTC CASSSHLGTSGSYEQFF
NA many TRBJ2-7 15 TRBV7-3 TGTGCCAGCAGCCCGCGCCAGGGGCCAGTCTACGAGCAGTACTTC CASSPRQGPVYEQYF
NA few TRBJ1-1 14 TRBV12-3/TRBV12-4 TGTGCCAGCAGTCCCCAGACAGGGAACACTGAAGCTTTCTTT CASSPQTGNTEAFF
NA few TRBJ2-1 12 TRBV11-1 TGTGCCAGCAGCTTAGCCGGGCCGGATAAGTTCTTC CASSLAGPDKFF
TRBD1 NA TRBJ2-3 15 TRBV15 TGTGCCACCAGCGCGGGACAGGGGGTTGCAGATACGCAGTATTTT CATSAGQGVADTQYF
TRBD2 few TRBJ2-5 16 TRBV4-2 TGTGCCAGCAGCCAAGATCGGGCGGGGGGCCAAGAGACCCAGTACTTC CASSQDRAGGQETQYF
NA few TRBJ2-2 15 TRBV7-6 TGTGCCAGCAGCTTAGAGCCCCATAGTAACGGGGAGCTGTTTTTT CASSLEPHSNGELFF
NA NA TRBJ1-2 14 TRBV5-1 TGCGCCAGCAGCGACCCGGACAGTTCCTATGGCTACACCTTC CASSDPDSSYGYTF
TRBD2 few TRBJ2-3 15 TRBV19 TGTGCCAGTAGTATGGGACTAGCGGGTACAGATACGCAGTATTTT CASSMGLAGTDTQYF
TRBD1 once TRBJ1-1 14 TRBV24-1 TGTGCCACCAGCCCGGGACAGGGGGCTCGAGGAGCTTTCTTT CATSPGQGARGAFF
TRBD1 NA TRBJ1-1 15 TRBV12-3/TRBV12-4 TGTGCCAGCAGTTCGGGACAGGGAGCGTTCACTGAAGCTTTCTTT CASSSGQGAFTEAFF
NA NA TRBJ2-7 16 TRBV5-4 TGTGCCAGCAGCCCCCAGTACGGGAGTGGGTTTGAAGAGCAGTACTTC CASSPQYGSGFEEQYF
NA NA TRBJ1-5 15 TRBV7-2 TGTGCCAGCAGCTTAAGCAGGGTAGGTGGCCAGCCCCAGCATTTT CASSLSRVGGQPQHF
NA many TRBJ2-7 13 TRBV3-1 TGTGCCAGCAGCCAAGGACAGGTCTACGAGCAGTACTTC CASSQGQVYEQYF
NA NA TRBJ2-7 15 TRBV29-1 TGCAGCGTTGAAGGCCCCCGGGGGCAAGCCTACGAGCAGTACTTC CSVEGPRGQAYEQYF
NA NA TRBJ2-7 11 TRBV5-1 TGCGCCAGCAGCGAGGGACCTGGGCAGTACTTC CASSEGPGQYF
TRBD1 few TRBJ2-1 14 TRBV20-1 TGCAGTGCTACTCGACAGGGGAGGTACAATGAGCAGTTCTTC CSATRQGRYNEQFF
TRBD2 NA TRBJ2-1 17 TRBV20-1 TGCAGTGCTAGAGATCCCCGGCGGGGGAGCTCCTACAATGAGCAGTTCTTC CSARDPRRGSSYNEQFF
NA NA TRBJ1-1 15 TRBV4-3 TGCGCCAGCAGCCACGGGACGACAGGAAACACTGAAGCTTTCTTT CASSHGTTGNTEAFF
TRBD2 NA TRBJ2-1 15 TRBV4-3 TGCGCCAGCAGCCAAGGCCGGCGGGGCGGGGGTGAGCAGTTCTTC CASSQGRRGGGEQFF
TRBD1 NA TRBJ2-3 14 TRBV12-3/TRBV12-4 TGTGCCAGCAGGCCGGGACAGGGGACAGATACGCAGTATTTT CASRPGQGTDTQYF
TRBD1 NA TRBJ1-6 15 TRBV7-3 TGTGCCAGCAGCTTAACCAGGGGGCGAGATTCACCCCTCCACTTT CASSLTRGRDSPLHF
NA NA TRBJ1-1 16 TRBV5-1 TGCGCCAGCAGCCCCCCGGCCGCCTCCATGAACACTGAAGCTTTCTTT CASSPPAASMNTEAFF
TRBD1 NA TRBJ1-2 12 TRBV20-1 TGCAGTGCCCCCCAGCAGGGGGTGAGCTACACCTTC CSAPQQGVSYTF
NA few TRBJ2-3 11 TRBV29-1 TGCAGCGTCGGGGGCCGAGATACGCAGTATTTT CSVGGRDTQYF